This T cell receptor (beta chain) originates from a study of T cell repertoires in cytomegalovirus infection (dated by TCRdb to between 2019 and 2020). About the study as a whole: The HLA type of each donor mattered for the analysis, because public TCR beta signatures pointed to carriage of CMV infection along with the matching HLA type.

Points on this clonotype: This receptor's antigen is unknown. No quality values exist for individual bases; no much larger clone is one base distant.

The listed sequencing device is Illumina HiSeq 1500. In-frame beta chains were kept once TCRdb had trimmed the public reads at Q25 with fastp and called clones with MiXCR. Each entry is one CDR3 protein sequence, shown with its most common DNA and genes. Counted in this sample were about 140,000 distinct CDR3 sequences; under 8% of them appeared once. Under 20% of the sample rests with the top ten. Broader findings and caveats from the paper: In the ex vivo response, HLA-C-restricted CMV-specific TCR beta clonotypes were dominant, and in two of eight donors the single most frequent clonotype came from this HLA-C-restricted group. In both this cohort and an independent roughly 350-donor cohort, the cumulative frequency of public TCR beta family members distinguished carriers of CMV infection plus the relevant HLA type.

The V and J ends are trimmed by 6 bases and 5 bases, leaving 10 bases between them. The CDR3 numbers 12 residues from cysteine through phenylalanine. The read is trimmed to its CDR3 DNA, 36 bases read in frame from base 1. In this chain, TRBV12-3 or TRBV12-4 is recombined with TRBJ1-1, with the D segment identity uncertain. This sequence was found in a human donor in good health (CMV status not recorded). Some clones in this sample may be carry-over from other donors' samples. Sequenced: PBMCs. The CDR3 protein is CASSQLSTEAFF. The base sequence is TGTGCCAGCAGCCAGCTTAGTACTGAAGCTTTCTTT.